The source of this T cell receptor (beta chain) is a study of blood T cell repertoires in COVID-19. Study details: Collection of acute and convalescent COVID-19 samples took place in the United States, Italy and Spain. T cells, B-cell-depleted T cells, or PBMCs supplied cDNA or gDNA.

Original methodology: Amplification with reference gene primers provided the estimates of nucleated cell counts. Libraries were prepared by immunoSEQ multiplex PCR; TCRdb keeps only in-frame clonotypes and omits some of them. The D gene and trimming were derived from the DNA, and the V and J assignments and clone size from that table. The sample carries more than 95,000 clones, around 70% recorded once. The CDR3 runs to 15 residues. V shed 6 bases and J 3 bases; nucleotides not matched to a gene: 7. The V gene's germline CDR1 is MNHEY and CDR2 SMNVEV (reference sequence). The sample consisted of peripheral blood. The clonotype originates from a man aged 60 to 69 with acute or convalescent COVID-19. V is TRBV27 and J is TRBJ1-5, with 8 nucleotides matching TRBD1. This CDR3 reads CASRDTGGNNQPQHF. CDR3 nucleotide sequence: TGTGCCAGCAGAGACACAGGGGGTAACAATCAGCCCCAGCATTTT.